This TCR beta chain appears in the sequencing data of a study of blood T cell repertoires in COVID-19. At the level of the study: There were acute and convalescent COVID-19 samples, and they came from the United States, Italy and Spain.

The participants were between about 18 and 100 years old and came from under 25 US areas. Clinical history as reported by participants underpinned cohort assignment. V dropped 1 base and J dropped 0 bases, with 25 bases sitting between them. This CDR3 is built from 20 residues. The V gene's germline CDR1 is MGHRA and CDR2 YSYEKL. Original data processing: Cell counts per sample came from amplifying reference gene primers. TCRdb's copy holds only in-frame clones and misses some; the assay was immunoSEQ multiplex PCR. D and trimming were read from the DNA, whereas the V and J calls and clone size are those reported in that table. Found here are about 250,000 clones, approximately 85% of them singletons; the top ten hold 9.1%.

Sequencing was performed on PBMCs or T cells enriched from blood (not recorded which). V is TRBV4-1 and J is TRBJ2-7; a possible D gene is TRBD2 (6 bases). The sequence was obtained from a woman in her forties or fifties with acute COVID-19. The CDR3 loop reads CASSQVIAPSPGGYSYEQYF. CDR3 sequence (DNA): TGCGCCAGCAGCCAAGTAATAGCCCCCTCTCCCGGGGGATACTCCTACGAGCAGTACTTC.